One sample yielded the 2 T cell receptor beta chains listed below, sequenced in a study of CXCR3-negative and CXCR3-positive naive CD8 T cells. Broader study findings: Naive cells positive for CXCR3 carried more hydrophobic TRB CDR3s than CXCR3-negative ones.

No cognate antigen is known for these TCRs. Researchers prepared the TRB cDNA libraries using 5' RACE with UMI labels. TCRdb reanalyzed the 5' RACE reads and collapses them to one entry per CDR3 protein, without DNA. Its table records some 7,000 distinct CDR3 sequences. The material sequenced was naive CXCR3+ CD8+ T cells from blood. Subset given: CD45RO-CCR7+CD27+CD95- naive CD8+ T cells expressing CXCR3 (TNR3+). The receptors here all came from a human donor in good health. Some clones in this sample may be carry-over from other donors' samples.

The rearrangement links TRBV11-2 to TRBJ2-2; lacking DNA, the TRBD1 call made by TCRdb goes unchecked. The CDR3 is 12 amino acids. Germline V gene data show CDR1 as SGHAT and CDR2 as FQNNGV. CDR3 sequence reads: CASSLDGQIEFF.

J is TRBJ1-1 and V is TRBV5-4. Germline V gives CDR1 SGHNT, CDR2 YYREEE (reference sequence). The CDR3 is 15 amino acids. The CDR3 here is CASSPDVGPGTEAFF. Together with reference TRBV5-4 and TRBJ1-1, the CDR3 gives the full variable domain: ETGVTQSPTHLIKTRGQQVTLRCSSQSGHNTVSWYQQALGQGPQFIFQYYREEENGRGNFPPRFSGLQFPNYSSELNVNALELDDSALYLCASSPDVGPGTEAFFGQGTRLTVV.